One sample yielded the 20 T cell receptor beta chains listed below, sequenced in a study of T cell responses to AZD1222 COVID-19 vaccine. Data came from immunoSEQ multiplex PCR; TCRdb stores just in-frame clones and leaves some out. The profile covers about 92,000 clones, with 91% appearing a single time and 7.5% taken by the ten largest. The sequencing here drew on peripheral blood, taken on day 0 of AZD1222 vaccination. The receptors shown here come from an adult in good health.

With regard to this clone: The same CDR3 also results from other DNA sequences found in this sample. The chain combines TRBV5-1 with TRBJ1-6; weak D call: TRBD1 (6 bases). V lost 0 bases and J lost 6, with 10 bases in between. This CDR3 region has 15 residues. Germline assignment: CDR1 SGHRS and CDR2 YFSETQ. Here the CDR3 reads CASSLEQGPNSPLHF. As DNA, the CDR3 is TGCGCCAGCAGCTTGGAACAGGGCCCTAATTCACCCCTCCACTTT.

The CDR3 loop is CASSQGYGYTF. CDR3 DNA sequence: TGTGCCAGCAGCCAGGGCTATGGCTACACCTTC. The J gene is TRBJ1-2, the V gene TRBV27; perhaps TRBD1 as D (5 bases). Deletions cut 6 bases from V and 4 bases from J, with 6 bases between. The CDR3 extends over 11 amino acids. From germline, CDR1 is MNHEY and CDR2 SMNVEV (reference sequence).

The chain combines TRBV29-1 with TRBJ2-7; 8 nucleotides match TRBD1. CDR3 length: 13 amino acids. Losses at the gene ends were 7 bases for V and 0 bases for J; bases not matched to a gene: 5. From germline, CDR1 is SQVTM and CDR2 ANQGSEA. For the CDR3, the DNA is TGCAGCGGAACAGGGGGAAGCTCCTACGAGCAGTACTTC. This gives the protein CSGTGGSSYEQYF.

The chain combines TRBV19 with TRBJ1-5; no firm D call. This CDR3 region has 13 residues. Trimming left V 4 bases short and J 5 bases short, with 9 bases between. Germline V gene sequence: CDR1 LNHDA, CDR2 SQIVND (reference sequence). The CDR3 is CASSKGLDQPQHF. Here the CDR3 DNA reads TGTGCCAGTAGTAAGGGATTGGATCAGCCCCAGCATTTT.

The CDR3 reads CASSGGVAGEPYEQYF. The CDR3 DNA reads as TGTGCCAGCAGCGGAGGAGTTGCGGGGGAGCCCTACGAGCAGTACTTC. The chain recombines TRBV11-3 with TRBJ2-7; 7 nucleotides line up with TRBD2. CDR3 size: 16 residues. Losses at the gene ends were 5 bases for V and 2 bases for J; bases not matched to a gene: 12. The germline V gene has CDR1 SGHNT and CDR2 YENEEA. Combining the CDR3 with reference TRBV11-3 and TRBJ2-7 gives the whole variable domain EAGVVQSPRYKIIEKKQPVAFWCNPISGHNTLYWYLQNLGQGPELLIRYENEEAVDDSQLPKDRFSAERLKGVDSTLKIQPAELGDSAVYLCASSGGVAGEPYEQYFGPGTRLTVT.

The CDR3 DNA is TGTGCCAGCAGCCAAGAACCCGGGGACAACGATGAAAAACTGTTTTTT. Its protein product is CASSQEPGDNDEKLFF. V gene TRBV3-1 (or the pseudogene TRBV3-2) combines with J gene TRBJ1-4; tentatively, D is TRBD1 (6 bases). V was shortened by 0 bases and J by 6 bases, with 14 bases between the two germline ends. This CDR3 region has 16 residues. The germline gives CDR1 LGHDT, CDR2 YNNKEL (reference sequence).

The CDR3 sequence: CASKGLYSGNTIYF. DNA for the CDR3: TGTGCCAGTAAGGGACTGTACTCTGGAAACACCATATATTTT. The chain employs TRBV19 and TRBJ1-3; maybe TRBD1 (5 bases). Trimming took off 7 bases at V and 0 bases at J, with 10 bases between the two ends. The germline gives CDR1 LNHDA, CDR2 SQIVND (reference sequence). This CDR3 is built from 14 residues.

The CDR3 here is CASSPSSGRAYPEQFF. The CDR3 nucleotides read TGTGCCAGCAGCCCATCTAGCGGGAGGGCCTATCCTGAGCAGTTCTTC. V and J are TRBV9 and TRBJ2-1, with TRBD2 matching over 12 bases. V was clipped by 4 bases and J by 9 bases; unmatched bases: 11. The CDR3 length is 16 residues. Germline CDR1 SGDLS, CDR2 YYNGEE.

The CDR3 bases are TGCGCCAGCAGCTCCGAGGACAGGGGGGAGCTGTTTTTT. Encoded protein: CASSSEDRGELFF. The chain employs TRBV5-1 and TRBJ2-2; 7 bases fit TRBD1. Germline trimming cut 3 bases from V and 8 bases from J; bases unmatched to any gene: 4. CDR1 and CDR2 from the germline V gene are SGHRS and YFSETQ. The CDR3 covers 13 residues.

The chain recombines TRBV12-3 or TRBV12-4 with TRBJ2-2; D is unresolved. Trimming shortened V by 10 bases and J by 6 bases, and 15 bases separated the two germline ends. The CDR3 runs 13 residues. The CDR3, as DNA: TGTGCCACCTGGTTCGGGTCCCCCGGGGAGCTGTTTTTT. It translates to CATWFGSPGELFF.

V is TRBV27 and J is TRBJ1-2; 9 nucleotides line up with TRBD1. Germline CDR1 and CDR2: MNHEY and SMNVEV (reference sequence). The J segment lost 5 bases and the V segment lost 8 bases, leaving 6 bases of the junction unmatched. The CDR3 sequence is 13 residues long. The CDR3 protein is CASAGTGLYGYTF. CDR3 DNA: TGTGCCAGCGCCGGGACAGGGTTATATGGCTACACCTTC.

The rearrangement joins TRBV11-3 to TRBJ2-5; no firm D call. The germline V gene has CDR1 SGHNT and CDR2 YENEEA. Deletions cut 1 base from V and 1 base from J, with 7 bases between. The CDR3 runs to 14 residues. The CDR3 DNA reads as TGTGCCAGCAGCTTAGGGGTTACCCAAGAGACCCAGTACTTC. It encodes CASSLGVTQETQYF.

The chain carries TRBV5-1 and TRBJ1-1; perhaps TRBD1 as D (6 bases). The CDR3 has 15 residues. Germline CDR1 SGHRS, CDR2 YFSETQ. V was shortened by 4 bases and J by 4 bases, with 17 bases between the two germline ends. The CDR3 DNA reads TGCGCCAGCAGCGGGGCGGGGGGCGGCGGCACTGAAGCTTTCTTT. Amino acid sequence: CASSGAGGGGTEAFF.

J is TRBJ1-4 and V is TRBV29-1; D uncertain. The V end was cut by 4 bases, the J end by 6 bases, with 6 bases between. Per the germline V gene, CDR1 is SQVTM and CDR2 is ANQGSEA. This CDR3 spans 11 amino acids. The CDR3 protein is CSVAEDEKLFF. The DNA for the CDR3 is TGCAGCGTTGCGGAGGATGAAAAACTGTTTTTT.

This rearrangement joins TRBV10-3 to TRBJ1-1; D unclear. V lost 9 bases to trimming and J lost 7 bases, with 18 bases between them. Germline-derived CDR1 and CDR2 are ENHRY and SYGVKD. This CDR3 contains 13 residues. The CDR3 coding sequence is TGTGCCATAAAGTCCGGGGATGGGAGTGAAGCTTTCTTT. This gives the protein CAIKSGDGSEAFF.

CDR3 residues: CASSQRLGETQYF. CDR3 bases: TGTGCCAGCAGCCAACGCCTGGGAGAGACCCAGTACTTC. V is TRBV3-1 (or the pseudogene TRBV3-2) and J is TRBJ2-5; no firm D call. This CDR3 comprises 13 residues. Germline V gene data show CDR1 as LGHDT and CDR2 as YNNKEL (reference sequence). V was pared by 2 bases and J by 4 bases, with 8 bases between.

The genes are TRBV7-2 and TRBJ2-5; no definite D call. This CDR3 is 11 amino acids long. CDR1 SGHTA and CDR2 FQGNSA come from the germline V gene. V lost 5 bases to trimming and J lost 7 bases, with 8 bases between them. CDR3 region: CASSPGGTQYF. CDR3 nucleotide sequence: TGTGCCAGCAGCCCAGGTGGGACCCAGTACTTC.

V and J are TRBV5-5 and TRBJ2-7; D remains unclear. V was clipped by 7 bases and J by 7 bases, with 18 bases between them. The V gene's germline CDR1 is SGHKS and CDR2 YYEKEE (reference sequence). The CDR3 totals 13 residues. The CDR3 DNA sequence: TGTGCCAGCCCGACGAACGAAAAGACTGAGCAGTACTTC. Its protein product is CASPTNEKTEQYF. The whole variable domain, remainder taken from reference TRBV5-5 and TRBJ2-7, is DAGVTQSPTHLIKTRGQQVTLRCSPISGHKSVSWYQQVLGQGPQFIFQYYEKEERGRGNFPDRFSARQFPNYSSELNVNALLLGDSALYLCASPTNEKTEQYFGPGTRLTVT.

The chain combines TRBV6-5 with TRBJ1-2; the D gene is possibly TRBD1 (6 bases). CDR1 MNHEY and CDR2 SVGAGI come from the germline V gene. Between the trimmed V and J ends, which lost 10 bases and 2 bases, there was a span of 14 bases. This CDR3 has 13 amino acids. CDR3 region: CATSRGVNYGYTF. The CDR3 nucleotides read TGTGCCACTTCGAGGGGGGTGAACTATGGCTACACCTTC.

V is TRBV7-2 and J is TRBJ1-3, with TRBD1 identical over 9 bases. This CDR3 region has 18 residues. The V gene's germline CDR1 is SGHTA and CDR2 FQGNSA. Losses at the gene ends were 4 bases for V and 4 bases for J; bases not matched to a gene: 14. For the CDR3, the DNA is TGTGCCAGCAGCTCCAAGGGGACAGGGTCCCGAGCGGGAAACACCATATATTTT. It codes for CASSSKGTGSRAGNTIYF.